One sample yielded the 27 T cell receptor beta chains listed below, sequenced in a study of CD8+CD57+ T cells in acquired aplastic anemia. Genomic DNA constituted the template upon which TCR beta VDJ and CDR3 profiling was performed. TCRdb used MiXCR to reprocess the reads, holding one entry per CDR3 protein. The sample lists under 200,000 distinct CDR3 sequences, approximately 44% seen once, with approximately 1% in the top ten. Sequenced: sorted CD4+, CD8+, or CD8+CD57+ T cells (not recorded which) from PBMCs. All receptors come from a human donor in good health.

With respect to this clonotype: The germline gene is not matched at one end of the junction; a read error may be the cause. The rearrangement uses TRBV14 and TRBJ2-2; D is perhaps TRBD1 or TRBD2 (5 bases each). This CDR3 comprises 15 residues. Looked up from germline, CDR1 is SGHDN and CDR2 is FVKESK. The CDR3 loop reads CASSDSRAGTGELLF. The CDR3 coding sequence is TGTGCCAGCAGTGACTCCAGGGCGGGCACCGGGGAGCTGCTTTTT.

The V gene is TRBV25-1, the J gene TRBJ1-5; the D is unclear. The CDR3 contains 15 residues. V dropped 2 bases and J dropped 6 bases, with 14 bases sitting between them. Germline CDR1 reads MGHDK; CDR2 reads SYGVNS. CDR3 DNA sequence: TGTGCCAGCAGTGAACCAGGACGAGTCGGTCAGCCCCAGCATTTT. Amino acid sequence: CASSEPGRVGQPQHF.

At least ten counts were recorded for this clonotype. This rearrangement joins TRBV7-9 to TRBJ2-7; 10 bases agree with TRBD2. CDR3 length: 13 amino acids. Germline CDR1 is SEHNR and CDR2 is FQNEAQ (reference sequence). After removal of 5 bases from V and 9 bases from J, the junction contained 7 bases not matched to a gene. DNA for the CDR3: TGTGCCAGCAGCGCTAGCGGGAGATTGGGGCAGTACTTC. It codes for CASSASGRLGQYF.

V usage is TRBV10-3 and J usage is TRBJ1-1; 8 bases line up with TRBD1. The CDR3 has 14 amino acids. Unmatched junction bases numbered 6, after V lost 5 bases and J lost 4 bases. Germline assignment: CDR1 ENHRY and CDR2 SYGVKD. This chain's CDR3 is CAISHRGMSTEAFF. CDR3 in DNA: TGTGCCATCAGTCACAGGGGGATGAGCACTGAAGCTTTCTTT.

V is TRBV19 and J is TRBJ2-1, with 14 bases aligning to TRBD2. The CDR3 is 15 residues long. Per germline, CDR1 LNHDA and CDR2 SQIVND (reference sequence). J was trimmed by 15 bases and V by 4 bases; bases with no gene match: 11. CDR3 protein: CASSRESGLAGGPFF. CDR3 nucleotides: TGTGCCAGTAGTAGAGAGAGTGGACTAGCGGGGGGACCGTTCTTC.

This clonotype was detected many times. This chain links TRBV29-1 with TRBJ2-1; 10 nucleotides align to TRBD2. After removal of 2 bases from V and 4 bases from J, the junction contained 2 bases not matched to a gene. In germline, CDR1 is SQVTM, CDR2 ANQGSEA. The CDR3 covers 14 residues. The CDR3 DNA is TGCAGCGTTGAACGGACTAGCGGATACAATGAGCAGTTCTTC. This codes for CSVERTSGYNEQFF.

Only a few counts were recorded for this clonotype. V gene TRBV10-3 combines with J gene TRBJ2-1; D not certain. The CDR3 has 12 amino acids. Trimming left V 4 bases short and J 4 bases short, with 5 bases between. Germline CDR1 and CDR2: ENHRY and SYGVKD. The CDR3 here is CAISGQYNEQFF. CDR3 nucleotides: TGTGCCATCAGTGGGCAGTACAATGAGCAGTTCTTC.

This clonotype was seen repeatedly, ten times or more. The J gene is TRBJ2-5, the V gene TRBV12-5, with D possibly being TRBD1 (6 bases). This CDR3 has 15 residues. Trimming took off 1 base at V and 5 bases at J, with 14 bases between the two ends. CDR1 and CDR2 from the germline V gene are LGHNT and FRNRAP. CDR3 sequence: CASGLGIRGTETQYF. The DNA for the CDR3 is TGTGCTAGTGGTTTGGGTATCAGGGGTACCGAGACCCAGTACTTC. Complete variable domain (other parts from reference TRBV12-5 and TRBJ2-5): DARVTQTPRHKVTEMGQEVTMRCQPILGHNTVFWYRQTMMQGLELLAYFRNRAPLDDSGMPKDRFSAEMPDATLATLKIQPSEPRDSAVYFCASGLGIRGTETQYFGPGTRLLVL.

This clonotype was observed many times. CDR3 DNA: TGTGCCAGCACACCGGGAAACCAGAGACAAGAGACCCAGTACTTC. It yields the protein CASTPGNQRQETQYF. This chain uses TRBV7-9 with TRBJ2-5; D might be TRBD2 (5 bases). V was clipped by 7 bases and J by 2 bases, with 17 bases between them. This CDR3 contains 15 residues. The germline V gene has CDR1 SEHNR and CDR2 FQNEAQ (reference sequence).

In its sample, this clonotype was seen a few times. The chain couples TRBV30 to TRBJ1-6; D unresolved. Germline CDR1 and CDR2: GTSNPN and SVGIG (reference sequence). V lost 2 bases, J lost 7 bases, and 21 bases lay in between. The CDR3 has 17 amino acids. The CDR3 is CAWSIDRTDARNSPLHF. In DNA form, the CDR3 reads TGTGCCTGGAGTATTGATAGGACCGACGCGAGGAATTCACCCCTCCACTTT.

The CDR3 coding sequence is TGTGCCAGCAGCTTGGGGGGCCAAGAGACCCAGTACTTC. Protein sequence: CASSLGGQETQYF. The chain uses TRBV5-8 and TRBJ2-5; D gene ambiguous. The V gene lost 0 bases and the J gene lost 1 base, with 4 bases spanning the gap. The CDR3 sequence is 13 residues long. CDR1 is SGHTS, CDR2 YDEGEE, per germline.

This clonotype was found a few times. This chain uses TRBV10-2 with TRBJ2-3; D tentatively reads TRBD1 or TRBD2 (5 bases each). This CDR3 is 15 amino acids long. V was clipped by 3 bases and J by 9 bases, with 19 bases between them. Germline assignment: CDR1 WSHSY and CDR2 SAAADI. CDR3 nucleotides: TGCGCCAGCAGTGACCGGGACGGAACCGGTCGGACGCAGTATTTT. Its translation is CASSDRDGTGRTQYF.

CDR3 sequence (DNA): TGTGCCAGCAGCTTAGCCCGGACAGAGTACGAGCAGTACTTC. It specifies CASSLARTEYEQYF. V usage is TRBV7-2 and J usage is TRBJ2-7; D might be TRBD1 (6 bases). V was pared by 0 bases and J by 4 bases, with 10 bases between. CDR1 SGHTA and CDR2 FQGNSA come from the germline V gene. The CDR3 runs to 14 residues.

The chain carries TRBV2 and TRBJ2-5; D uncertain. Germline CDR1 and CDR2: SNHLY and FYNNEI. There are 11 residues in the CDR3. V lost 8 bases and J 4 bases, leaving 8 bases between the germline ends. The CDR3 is CASASGETQYF. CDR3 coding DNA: TGTGCCAGCGCCAGTGGAGAGACCCAGTACTTC.

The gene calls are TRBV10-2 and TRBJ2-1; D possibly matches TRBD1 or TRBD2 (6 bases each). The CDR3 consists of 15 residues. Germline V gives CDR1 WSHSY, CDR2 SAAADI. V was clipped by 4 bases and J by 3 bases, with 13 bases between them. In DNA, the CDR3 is TGCGCCAGCAGTGTAGGGGGGCCAAACTACAATGAGCAGTTCTTC. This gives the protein CASSVGGPNYNEQFF.

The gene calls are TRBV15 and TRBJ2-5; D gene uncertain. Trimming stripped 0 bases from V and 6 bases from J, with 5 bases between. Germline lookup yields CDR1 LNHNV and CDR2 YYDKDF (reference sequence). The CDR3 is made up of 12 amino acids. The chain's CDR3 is CATSRDLKTQYF. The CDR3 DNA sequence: TGTGCCACCAGCAGAGATCTGAAGACCCAGTACTTC.

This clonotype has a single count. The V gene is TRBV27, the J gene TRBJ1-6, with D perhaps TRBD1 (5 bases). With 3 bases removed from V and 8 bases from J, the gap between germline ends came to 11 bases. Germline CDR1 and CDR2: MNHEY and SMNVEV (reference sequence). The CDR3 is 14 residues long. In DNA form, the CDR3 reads TGTGCCAGCAGTTTTGGGGGTGGTGATTCACCCCTCCACTTT. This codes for CASSFGGGDSPLHF.

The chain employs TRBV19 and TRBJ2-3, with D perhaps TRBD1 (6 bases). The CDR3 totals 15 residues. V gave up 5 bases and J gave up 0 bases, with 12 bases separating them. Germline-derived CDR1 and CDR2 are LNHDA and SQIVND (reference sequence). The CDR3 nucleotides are TGTGCCAGTAGTTTCATTCAGGGGAGCACAGATACGCAGTATTTT. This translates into CASSFIQGSTDTQYF.

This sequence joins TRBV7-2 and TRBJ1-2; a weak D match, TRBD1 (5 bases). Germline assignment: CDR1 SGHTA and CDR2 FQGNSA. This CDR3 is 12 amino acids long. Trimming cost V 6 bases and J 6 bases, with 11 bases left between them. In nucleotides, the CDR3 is TGTGCCAGCAGAGGAGGAGGGGATGGCTACACCTTC. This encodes CASRGGGDGYTF.

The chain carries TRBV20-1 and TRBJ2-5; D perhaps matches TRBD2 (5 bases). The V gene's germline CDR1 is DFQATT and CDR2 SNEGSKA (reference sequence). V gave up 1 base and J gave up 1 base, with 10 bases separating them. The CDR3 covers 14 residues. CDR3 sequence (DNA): TGCAGTGCTAGAGTAGGTCTAGCCCAAGAGACCCAGTACTTC. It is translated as CSARVGLAQETQYF.

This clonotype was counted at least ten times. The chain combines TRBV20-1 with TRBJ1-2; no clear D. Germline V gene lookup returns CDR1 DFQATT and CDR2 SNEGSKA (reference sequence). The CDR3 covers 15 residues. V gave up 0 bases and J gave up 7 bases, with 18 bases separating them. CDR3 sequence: CSARDLPGRSAGYTF. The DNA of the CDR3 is TGCAGTGCTAGAGATCTGCCAGGACGATCGGCTGGCTACACCTTC.

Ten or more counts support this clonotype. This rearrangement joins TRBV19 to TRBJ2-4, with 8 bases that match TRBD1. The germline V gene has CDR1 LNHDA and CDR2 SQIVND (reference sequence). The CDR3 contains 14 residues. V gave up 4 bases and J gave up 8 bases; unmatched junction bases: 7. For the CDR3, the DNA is TGTGCCAGTAGTACGAAGGACAGGGCAGACATTCAGTACTTC. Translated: CASSTKDRADIQYF.

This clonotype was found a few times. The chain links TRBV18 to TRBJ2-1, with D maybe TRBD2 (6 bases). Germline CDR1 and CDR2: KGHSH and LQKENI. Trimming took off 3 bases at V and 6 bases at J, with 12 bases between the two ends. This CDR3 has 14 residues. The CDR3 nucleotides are TGTGCCAGCTCACCGCCTCCGGAGGGCAATGAGCAGTTCTTC. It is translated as CASSPPPEGNEQFF.

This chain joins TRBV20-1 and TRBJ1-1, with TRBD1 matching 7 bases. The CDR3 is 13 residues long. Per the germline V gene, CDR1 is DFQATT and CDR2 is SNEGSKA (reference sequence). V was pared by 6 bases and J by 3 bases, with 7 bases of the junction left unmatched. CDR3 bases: TGCAGTGCGGTCGACAGGGCGTACACTGAAGCTTTCTTT. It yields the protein CSAVDRAYTEAFF.

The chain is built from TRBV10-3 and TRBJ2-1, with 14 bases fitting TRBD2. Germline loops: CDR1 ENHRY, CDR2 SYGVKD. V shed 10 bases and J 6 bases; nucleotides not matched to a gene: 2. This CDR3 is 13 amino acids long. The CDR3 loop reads CATGLAGANEQFF. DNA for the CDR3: TGTGCCACGGGACTAGCGGGAGCCAATGAGCAGTTCTTC.

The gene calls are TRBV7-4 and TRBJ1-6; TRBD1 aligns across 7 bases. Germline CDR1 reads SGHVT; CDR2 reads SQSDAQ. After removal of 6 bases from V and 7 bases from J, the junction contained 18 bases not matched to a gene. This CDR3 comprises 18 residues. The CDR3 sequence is CASSSRGFDRVDNSPLHF. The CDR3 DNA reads TGTGCCAGCAGTTCTCGGGGCTTCGACAGGGTCGACAATTCACCCCTCCACTTT. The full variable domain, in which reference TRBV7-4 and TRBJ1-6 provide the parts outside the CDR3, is GAGVSQSPRYKVAKRGRDVALRCDSISGHVTLYWYRQTLGQGSEVLTYSQSDAQRDKSGRPSGRFSAERPERSVSTLKIQRTEQGDSAVYLCASSSRGFDRVDNSPLHFGNGTRLTVT.

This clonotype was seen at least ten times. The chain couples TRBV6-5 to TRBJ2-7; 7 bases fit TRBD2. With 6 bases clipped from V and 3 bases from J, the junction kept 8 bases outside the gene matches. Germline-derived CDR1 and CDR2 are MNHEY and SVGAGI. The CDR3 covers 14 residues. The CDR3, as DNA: TGTGCCAGCAGCCCCGGACTAGGGTACTACGAGCAGTACTTC. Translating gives CASSPGLGYYEQYF.